The 26 T cell receptor beta chains below all came from one sample that was sequenced in a study of cytomegalovirus exposure and HLA in healthy donors. PCR amplification relied on 60 Vbeta primers (plus 13 Jbeta primers). Generated by immunoSEQ multiplex PCR, the TCRdb table keeps only in-frame clones and is missing some. The sample table includes under 35,000 clones. Input material: PBMCs. Receptors were obtained from a man aged 25-45 years in good health and CMV-seronegative.

V and J are TRBV6-5 and TRBJ2-2; 9 bases are shared with TRBD1. Losses at the gene ends were 5 bases for V and 3 bases for J; bases not matched to a gene: 1. Germline V gives CDR1 MNHEY, CDR2 SVGAGI. This CDR3 spans 14 amino acids. In DNA, the CDR3 is TGTGCCAGCAGTAGGGACAGGGACACCGGGGAGCTGTTTTTT. It is translated as CASSRDRDTGELFF.

This chain joins TRBV6-1 and TRBJ2-5; D not certain. V gave up 7 bases and J gave up 2 bases, with 17 bases separating them. The CDR3 extends over 15 amino acids. Germline V gene data show CDR1 as MNHNS and CDR2 as SASEGT. Written as DNA, the CDR3 is TGTGCCAGCACTAAAATAACGGGTTCACAAGAGACCCAGTACTTC. Translating gives CASTKITGSQETQYF.

As for this clone: Other DNA sequences from this sample encode an identical CDR3 as well. The chain uses TRBV5-1 and TRBJ2-5; D gene unclear. Per the germline V gene, CDR1 is SGHRS and CDR2 is YFSETQ. Deletions cut 1 base from V and 2 bases from J, with 9 bases between. The CDR3 extends over 14 amino acids. CDR3 region: CASSLFTAQETQYF. CDR3 bases: TGCGCCAGCAGCTTGTTCACAGCTCAAGAGACCCAGTACTTC.

Here the CDR3 DNA reads TGTGCCAGCAGTGAGACAGCGAGCAATCAGCCCCAGCATTTT. Translating gives CASSETASNQPQHF. V gene TRBV2 combines with J gene TRBJ1-5, with D perhaps matching TRBD1 (5 bases). The CDR3 totals 14 residues. CDR1 is SNHLY, CDR2 FYNNEI, per germline. The V end lost 3 bases, the J end lost 1 base, and 7 bases lay between the germline ends.

The chain joins TRBV7-2 to TRBJ2-7, with D perhaps matching TRBD1 (6 bases). Trimming took off 6 bases at V and 6 bases at J, with 18 bases between the two ends. Germline CDR1 SGHTA, CDR2 FQGNSA. There are 14 residues in the CDR3. CDR3 region: CASSSLTGSSEQYF. CDR3 nucleotide sequence: TGTGCCAGCAGTTCCCTAACAGGGTCAAGCGAGCAGTACTTC.

The gene calls are TRBV6-1 and TRBJ1-2; 7 bases agree with TRBD1. This CDR3 spans 15 amino acids. Losses at the gene ends were 1 base for V and 4 bases for J; bases not matched to a gene: 6. Per the germline V gene, CDR1 is MNHNS and CDR2 is SASEGT. The CDR3 coding sequence is TGTGCCAGCAGTGAAGACGCGACAGGGCTCTATGGCTACACCTTC. Translating gives CASSEDATGLYGYTF.

The chain has TRBV27 and TRBJ1-2, with a weak D call TRBD1 (6 bases). Germline V lookup: CDR1 MNHEY, CDR2 SMNVEV (reference sequence). Trimming pared 5 bases from V and 2 bases from J, leaving 12 bases between. The CDR3 totals 14 residues. The CDR3 sequence is CASSPRQENYGYTF. DNA for the CDR3: TGTGCCAGCAGTCCCCGACAGGAAAACTATGGCTACACCTTC.

The chain uses TRBV4-1 and TRBJ1-2, with 11 bases fitting TRBD1. CDR1 MGHRA and CDR2 YSYEKL come from the germline V gene. The J segment lost 2 bases and the V segment lost 4 bases, leaving 3 bases of the junction unmatched. CDR3 length equals 15 residues. The CDR3 region has the DNA TGCGCCAGCAGCCCCGGACAGGGGGCCAACTATGGCTACACCTTC. Translated: CASSPGQGANYGYTF.

The rearrangement joins TRBV10-3 to TRBJ2-1; 9 bases line up with TRBD2. CDR1 is ENHRY and CDR2 is SYGVKD in the germline V gene. The CDR3 length is 13 residues. The trim removed 0 bases at V and 10 bases at J, leaving 1 base unmatched. The DNA for the CDR3 is TGTGCCATCAGTGAGTCCCTAGCGGGGGAGCAGTTCTTC. Translating gives CAISESLAGEQFF.

The rearrangement links TRBV6-5 to TRBJ1-4; TRBD1 aligns across 10 bases. Germline CDR1 and CDR2: MNHEY and SVGAGI. This CDR3 has 15 residues. V shed 4 bases and J 7 bases; nucleotides not matched to a gene: 6. This CDR3 is CASSFGQGVGEKLFF. DNA of the CDR3: TGTGCCAGCAGTTTCGGACAGGGGGTTGGTGAAAAACTGTTTTTT.

The rearrangement joins TRBV19 to TRBJ2-7; TRBD1 agrees at 11 bases. This CDR3 contains 15 residues. The V segment lost 4 bases and the J segment 4 bases; nucleotides outside the gene matches: 6. CDR1 LNHDA and CDR2 SQIVND come from the germline V gene (reference sequence). For the CDR3, the DNA is TGTGCCAGTAGTACGACCGGGACAGGGGGATACGAGCAGTACTTC. Protein sequence: CASSTTGTGGYEQYF.

The chain couples TRBV10-3 to TRBJ2-5, with 7 bases lining up with TRBD2. This CDR3 spans 13 amino acids. Germline V gene sequence: CDR1 ENHRY, CDR2 SYGVKD. V lost 11 bases and J lost 0; bases outside the gene matches: 6. The CDR3 region is CAGQRDHQETQYF. The CDR3 coding sequence is TGTGCCGGCCAGCGGGACCACCAAGAGACCCAGTACTTC.

The CDR3: CASSLAGGLKTSEQYF. CDR3 DNA sequence: TGTGCCAGCAGTTTAGCGGGAGGGCTTAAGACGAGCGAGCAGTACTTC. The chain uses TRBV28 and TRBJ2-7; 9 bases line up with TRBD2. The germline gives CDR1 MDHEN, CDR2 SYDVKM. CDR3 length: 16 residues. Losses at the gene ends were 2 bases for V and 6 bases for J; bases not matched to a gene: 11.

The chain joins TRBV9 to TRBJ1-2; 7 nucleotides match TRBD1. Trimming took 7 bases from V and 4 from J; bases not matched to a gene: 10. Per the germline V gene, CDR1 is SGDLS and CDR2 is YYNGEE. The CDR3 loop spans 14 amino acids. In DNA form, the CDR3 reads TGTGCCAGCGGACGGGGGGGACAGTCCTATGGCTACACCTTC. Amino acids: CASGRGGQSYGYTF.

Worth noting for this clone: Other DNA variants within this sample encode the same CDR3. The chain recombines TRBV25-1 with TRBJ2-7; 10 bases map to TRBD2. The V gene's germline CDR1 is MGHDK and CDR2 SYGVNS. This CDR3 has 15 amino acids. Trimming took 3 bases from V and 3 from J; bases not matched to a gene: 5. The CDR3 spells CASSDPGLAHYEQYF. CDR3 nucleotides: TGTGCCAGCAGTGATCCGGGACTAGCGCACTACGAGCAGTACTTC.

The V and J genes are TRBV5-1 and TRBJ2-5, with D perhaps matching TRBD1 (7 bases). Per germline, CDR1 SGHRS and CDR2 YFSETQ. V dropped 7 bases and J dropped 5 bases, with 21 bases sitting between them. The CDR3 consists of 15 residues. CDR3 amino acids: CASSIGPGGGETQYF. The DNA of the CDR3 is TGCGCCAGCTCAATCGGTCCAGGGGGAGGCGAGACCCAGTACTTC.

This chain joins TRBV6-4 and TRBJ1-1, with 10 bases aligning to TRBD1. CDR1 and CDR2 from the germline V gene are MRHNA and SNTAGT. This CDR3 region has 14 residues. Trimming cost V 6 bases and J 6 bases; bases outside gene matches: 7. The chain's CDR3 is CASRASGTGAEAFF. CDR3 coding DNA: TGTGCCAGCAGGGCCTCAGGGACAGGGGCTGAAGCTTTCTTT.

The genes are TRBV2 and TRBJ2-1, with 9 bases identical to TRBD1. This CDR3 has 14 residues. J gave up 8 bases and V 4 bases, and 6 bases lay outside the gene matches. Germline V CDR1 and CDR2: SNHLY, FYNNEI. CDR3: CASSGTGTGYEQFF. In DNA, the CDR3 is TGTGCCAGCAGTGGGACCGGGACAGGGTATGAGCAGTTCTTC.

V gene TRBV19 combines with J gene TRBJ2-5, with 8 bases lining up with TRBD2. Germline CDR1 reads LNHDA; CDR2 reads SQIVND (reference sequence). The CDR3 has 17 amino acids. V lost 5 bases and J lost 5; bases outside the gene matches: 16. The CDR3 coding sequence is TGTGCCAGTAGTGCAGCGCTTCCGGGGGGGTTCGTGGAGACCCAGTACTTC. Residues: CASSAALPGGFVETQYF.

The rearrangement links TRBV30 to TRBJ2-2; 11 nucleotides line up with TRBD1. Germline loops: CDR1 GTSNPN, CDR2 SVGIG (reference sequence). CDR3 length: 15 amino acids. With 3 bases clipped from V and 5 bases from J, the junction kept 5 bases outside the gene matches. CDR3 bases: TGTGCCTGGAGCCGAGGACAGGGGGCGACCGGGGAGCTGTTTTTT. It translates to CAWSRGQGATGELFF.

V usage is TRBV4-3 and J usage is TRBJ2-3; 7 nucleotides match TRBD1. Germline-derived CDR1 and CDR2 are LGHNA and YSLEER. The CDR3 runs to 16 residues. The J segment lost 3 bases and the V segment lost 0 bases, leaving 6 bases of the junction unmatched. CDR3 sequence (DNA): TGCGCCAGCAGCCAAGACCATCACAGGGGAACAGATACGCAGTATTTT. Its protein product is CASSQDHHRGTDTQYF.

The chain combines TRBV9 with TRBJ2-6; 7 bases map to TRBD1. Germline V gives CDR1 SGDLS, CDR2 YYNGEE. With V trimmed by 3 bases and J by 4 bases, 25 bases remained unmatched. This CDR3 has 22 residues. The CDR3 DNA reads TGTGCCAGCAGCGGACGATCCGAAATTACAGGGGAAAGTCGTCGAGGGGCCAACGTCCTGACTTTC. This encodes CASSGRSEITGESRRGANVLTF.

CDR3 DNA: TGTGCCAGCAGCACCTCTAGCGGGGGAACCGGGGAGCTGTTTTTT. Translating it yields CASSTSSGGTGELFF. The J gene is TRBJ2-2, the V gene TRBV7-3; 10 positions match TRBD2. This CDR3 has 15 amino acids. Per the germline V gene, CDR1 is SGHTA and CDR2 is FQGTGA. V trimming: 5 bases; J trimming: 5 bases; junction bases outside the gene matches: 5.

The chain is built from TRBV2 and TRBJ1-2; a possible D gene is TRBD1 (6 bases). The CDR3 runs to 13 residues. Trimming removed 10 bases at V and 4 bases at J, with 16 bases between. Germline V CDR1 and CDR2: SNHLY, FYNNEI. The CDR3 protein is CAKPQGTPYGYTF. CDR3 DNA sequence: TGTGCCAAACCTCAGGGGACACCCTATGGCTACACCTTC. The full variable domain, in which reference TRBV2 and TRBJ1-2 provide the parts outside the CDR3, is EPEVTQTPSHQVTQMGQEVILRCVPISNHLYFYWYRQILGQKVEFLVSFYNNEISEKSEIFDDQFSVERPDGSNFTLKIRSTKLEDSAMYFCAKPQGTPYGYTFGSGTRLTVV.

The gene calls are TRBV18 and TRBJ2-7; 7 bases fit TRBD2. Germline-derived CDR1 and CDR2 are KGHSH and LQKENI. With V trimmed by 4 bases and J by 0 bases, 9 bases remained unmatched. CDR3 length: 16 residues. CDR3 sequence: CASSQFSGTTSYEQYF. The CDR3 coding sequence is TGTGCCAGCTCACAGTTCTCCGGGACTACCTCCTACGAGCAGTACTTC.

DNA of the CDR3: TGTGCCAGCTCACCAATCGGCCCAGCGGGTGGGAATGAGCAGTTCTTC. Amino acids: CASSPIGPAGGNEQFF. The chain has TRBV18 and TRBJ2-1; D possibly corresponds to TRBD2 (6 bases). Germline CDR1 is KGHSH and CDR2 is LQKENI. This CDR3 is built from 16 residues. V lost 2 bases and J lost 7, with 18 bases in between.